These 32 T cell receptor beta chains share one sample of origin, sequenced in a study of response to subunit inactivated influenza vaccine. MiXCR, run by TCRdb on the RT-PCR reads, gives a single entry per CDR3 protein. The data contain 590,000 or so distinct CDR3 sequences, around 15% of them singletons. The specimen was PBMCs from blood, collected 14 to 15 days before vaccination. These TCRs come from a man aged 45-60 years who received an inactivated influenza vaccine.

The genes are TRBV29-1 and TRBJ2-7, with a weak D call TRBD2 (5 bases). The CDR3 runs to 13 residues. V shed 7 bases and J shed 3 bases, with 16 bases lying between them. CDR1 is SQVTM, CDR2 ANQGSEA, per germline. The CDR3, as DNA: TGCAGCGGAGCCGCGAGCGGCGGCTACGAGCAGTACTTC. It is translated as CSGAASGGYEQYF.

This clonotype was recorded at least ten times. The chain employs TRBV20-1 and TRBJ2-7; 13 bases are a match to TRBD2. Trimming cost V 4 bases and J 12 bases; bases outside gene matches: 12. This CDR3 contains 14 residues. CDR1 and CDR2 from the germline V gene are DFQATT and SNEGSKA (reference sequence). The CDR3 DNA follows: TGCAGTGCTAACCGCCCGGGACTAGCGGGATGGTCGTACTTC. Encoded protein: CSANRPGLAGWSYF.

This chain links TRBV7-8 with TRBJ2-7, with 7 bases identical to TRBD2. The CDR3 consists of 14 residues. The ends lost 10 bases at V and 2 bases at J; junction bases unmatched: 11. Germline CDR1 reads SGHVS; CDR2 reads FQNEAQ. Here the CDR3 reads CATLPGGSTYEQYF. CDR3 DNA sequence: TGTGCCACCCTACCCGGGGGGTCTACCTACGAGCAGTACTTC.

Notes on this clonotype: The germline gene is not matched at one end of the junction; a read error may be the cause. The chain joins TRBV7-7 to TRBJ2-3; the D is unclear. The CDR3 runs 13 residues. CDR1 and CDR2 (germline): SSHAT, FNYEAQ (reference sequence). CDR3 region: CASSLKVLDTQYF. Here the CDR3 DNA reads TGTGCTAGCAGCTTAAAGGTCTTAGATACGCAGTATTTT.

The rearrangement uses TRBV13 and TRBJ1-2; D unclear. Germline V lookup: CDR1 PRHDT, CDR2 FYEKMQ (reference sequence). The CDR3 is 14 amino acids. Trimming removed 4 bases from V and 8 bases from J, with 17 bases in between. CDR3 DNA sequence: TGTGCCAGCAGCTCTCGAGACCCCCCGGGAGGCTACACCTTC. This translates into CASSSRDPPGGYTF.

This clonotype was seen more than once but under ten times. The chain employs TRBV20-1 and TRBJ1-3; possible D gene TRBD1, 5 bases. CDR1 and CDR2 from the germline V gene are DFQATT and SNEGSKA (reference sequence). This CDR3 region has 14 residues. The ends were cut back, 3 bases at V and 0 bases at J, with 9 bases in the middle. Written as DNA, the CDR3 is TGCAGTGCTAGGGAGGGGAGCTCTGGAAACACCATATATTTT. As protein: CSAREGSSGNTIYF.

The chain uses TRBV29-1 and TRBJ2-5; D is perhaps TRBD2 (6 bases). Between the trimmed V and J ends, which lost 8 bases and 5 bases, there was a span of 21 bases. This CDR3 region has 14 residues. Germline-derived CDR1 and CDR2 are SQVTM and ANQGSEA. The CDR3 nucleotides read TGCAGCACCCGTGGGGGGTCACTTGGGGAGACCCAGTACTTC. It is translated as CSTRGGSLGETQYF.

This clonotype has more than one count but fewer than ten. The chain couples TRBV10-3 to TRBJ1-1; TRBD1 agrees at 8 bases. V lost 6 bases, J lost 5 bases, and 8 bases stayed unmatched. Germline CDR1 and CDR2: ENHRY and SYGVKD. The CDR3 covers 14 residues. In DNA form, the CDR3 reads TGTGCCATCAGCCAGGGGGCGCGGGAGACTGAAGCTTTCTTT. Translated, it gives CAISQGARETEAFF.

This clonotype has more than one count but fewer than ten. This chain joins TRBV5-1 and TRBJ2-1; maybe TRBD1 (5 bases). The CDR3 spans 16 residues. With 0 bases removed from V and 0 bases from J, the gap between germline ends came to 10 bases. Per germline, CDR1 SGHRS and CDR2 YFSETQ. This CDR3 reads CASSLGGIPSYNEQFF. As DNA, the CDR3 is TGCGCCAGCAGCTTGGGGGGCATTCCCTCCTACAATGAGCAGTTCTTC.

The sample holds a few counts of this clonotype. This chain links TRBV30 with TRBJ1-2; 7 positions match TRBD1. The length of the CDR3 is 14 residues. Germline V CDR1 and CDR2: GTSNPN, SVGIG (reference sequence). V dropped 1 base and J dropped 2; count of bases not matched to a gene: 4. In DNA, the CDR3 is TGTGCCTGGAGTGAGGGACAGAGAAACTATGGCTACACCTTC. It yields the protein CAWSEGQRNYGYTF.

In its sample, this clonotype was seen a few times. V gene TRBV20-1 combines with J gene TRBJ2-1; 7 nucleotides align to TRBD1. In germline, CDR1 is DFQATT, CDR2 SNEGSKA (reference sequence). Losses at the gene ends were 6 bases for V and 4 bases for J; bases not matched to a gene: 3. The CDR3 runs 12 residues. CDR3 nucleotide sequence: TGCAGTGCAGGGGGCCGGTACAATGAGCAGTTCTTC. Amino acids: CSAGGRYNEQFF.

The chain recombines TRBV11-2 with TRBJ2-5; 11 nucleotides agree with TRBD2. This CDR3 spans 15 amino acids. Germline V gene sequence: CDR1 SGHAT, CDR2 FQNNGV. V was pared by 5 bases and J by 5 bases, with 7 bases of the junction left unmatched. The CDR3 loop reads CASSRGTSGRETQYF. In DNA form, the CDR3 reads TGTGCCAGCAGCCGAGGGACTAGCGGCCGGGAGACCCAGTACTTC. Full variable domain (missing parts from reference TRBV11-2 and TRBJ2-5): EAGVAQSPRYKIIEKRQSVAFWCNPISGHATLYWYQQILGQGPKLLIQFQNNGVVDDSQLPKDRFSAERLKGVDSTLKIQPAKLEDSAVYLCASSRGTSGRETQYFGPGTRLLVL.

This clonotype was detected only a few times. CDR3 nucleotide sequence: TGCAGTGCGGTAAGCGGGAGGCGCTACAATGAGCAGTTCTTC. Translation gives CSAVSGRRYNEQFF. The J gene is TRBJ2-1, the V gene TRBV20-1; TRBD2 aligns across 9 bases. J lost 3 bases, V lost 6 bases, and 6 bases had no gene match. Germline V gives CDR1 DFQATT, CDR2 SNEGSKA (reference sequence). There are 14 residues in the CDR3.

This clonotype was seen at least ten times. The chain combines TRBV11-3 with TRBJ2-2; maybe TRBD2 (5 bases). V was shortened by 3 bases and J by 5 bases, with 7 bases between the two germline ends. In germline, CDR1 is SGHNT, CDR2 YENEEA. There are 13 residues in the CDR3. In DNA form, the CDR3 reads TGTGCCAGCAGCTTCGGGGAAACCGGGGAGCTGTTTTTT. Translated, it gives CASSFGETGELFF.

The rearrangement links TRBV15 to TRBJ1-2, with no clear D. The V end lost 1 base, the J end lost 0 bases, and 6 bases lay between the germline ends. Per germline, CDR1 LNHNV and CDR2 YYDKDF (reference sequence). CDR3 length equals 14 residues. The chain's CDR3 is CATSRGGTNYGYTF. In nucleotides, the CDR3 is TGTGCCACCAGCAGAGGTGGCACTAACTATGGCTACACCTTC.

This clonotype was counted a few times. The chain uses TRBV21-1 and TRBJ2-1; the tabulated D call, TRBD1, remains unverified against the DNA. TRBV21-1 corresponds to a pseudogene. The CDR3 is 15 residues long. CDR3 sequence (DNA): TGTGCCAGCAGCAAGGCTGGGGACGGTTACAATGAGCAGTTCTTC. Protein product: CASSKAGDGYNEQFF.

This clonotype has only a few counts. The V call is TRBV7-8, the J call TRBJ1-1, with TRBD1 matching 8 bases. In germline, CDR1 is SGHVS, CDR2 FQNEAQ. V was pared by 7 bases and J by 4 bases, with 14 bases of the junction left unmatched. The CDR3 loop spans 16 amino acids. The CDR3 DNA follows: TGTGCCAGCATGAAACAGGGGGTTTTGTTTGGCACTGAAGCTTTCTTT. Translated, it gives CASMKQGVLFGTEAFF.

This clonotype was counted only a few times. The genes are TRBV7-9 and TRBJ2-3, with D possibly TRBD2 on 6 matching bases. V lost 6 bases and J lost 1, with 14 bases in between. This CDR3 is 15 amino acids long. Germline CDR1 is SEHNR and CDR2 is FQNEAQ (reference sequence). In DNA, the CDR3 is TGTGCCAGCAGTCACGGGACTCGAGGCACAGATACGCAGTATTTT. It yields the protein CASSHGTRGTDTQYF.

In its sample, this clonotype was seen many times. The chain is built from TRBV12-3 or TRBV12-4 and TRBJ1-5; 9 nucleotides agree with TRBD1. V lost 5 bases to trimming and J lost 4 bases; unmatched junction nucleotides: 9. This CDR3 spans 16 amino acids. The CDR3 loop is CASSAATGGGNQPQHF. The DNA of the CDR3 is TGTGCCAGCAGTGCGGCGACAGGGGGTGGGAATCAGCCCCAGCATTTT.

This clonotype was detected many times. The rearrangement uses TRBV5-5 and TRBJ2-1; 8 bases are shared with TRBD2. J lost 4 bases, V lost 4 bases, and 13 bases had no gene match. Per the germline V gene, CDR1 is SGHKS and CDR2 is YYEKEE (reference sequence). This CDR3 contains 17 residues. Here the CDR3 reads CASSRRAGVGLYNEQFF. The CDR3 DNA reads as TGTGCCAGCAGCCGTCGAGCGGGAGTGGGATTATACAATGAGCAGTTCTTC.

This clonotype is a singleton in its sample. The rearrangement links TRBV12-1 to TRBJ2-7; the table assigns TRBD1, which was not confirmed against the DNA. TRBV12-1 is reported as a pseudogene. This CDR3 region has 15 residues. CDR3 sequence (DNA): TGTGCCAGCAGCTCCCGCGGGGCACTGAAGTACGAGCAGTACTTC. Its translation is CASSSRGALKYEQYF.

This chain links TRBV23-1 with TRBJ2-7, with 7 bases that match TRBD1. TRBV23-1 is known as an ORF, though its function is uncertain. J lost 3 bases, V lost 0 bases, and 11 bases had no gene match. This CDR3 is 17 amino acids long. As DNA, the CDR3 is TGCGCCAGCAGTCAATCGGCAGGGGGAAGATGGATCTACGAGCAGTACTTC. Residues: CASSQSAGGRWIYEQYF.

This chain connects TRBV20-1 to TRBJ2-3, with 11 bases fitting TRBD2. V lost 3 bases to trimming and J lost 5 bases; unmatched junction nucleotides: 7. Germline V CDR1 and CDR2: DFQATT, SNEGSKA (reference sequence). This CDR3 is 15 amino acids long. In DNA form, the CDR3 reads TGCAGTGCTAGTGTAGTAGCGGGAGGGAGAGATACGCAGTATTTT. It codes for CSASVVAGGRDTQYF.

V usage is TRBV13 and J usage is TRBJ2-1; TRBD2 matches at 11 bases. Germline-derived CDR1 and CDR2 are PRHDT and FYEKMQ (reference sequence). The CDR3 length is 15 residues. V dropped 0 bases and J dropped 10; count of bases not matched to a gene: 5. The CDR3 DNA sequence: TGTGCCAGCAGCTTAGGCCTAGCGGGAGGCCTGGAGCAGTTCTTC. Amino acid sequence: CASSLGLAGGLEQFF.

CDR3 DNA: TGTGCCAGCAGTTTACGGAGAAGTAATGAAAAACTGTTTTTT. This sequence encodes CASSLRRSNEKLFF. The chain combines TRBV12-3 or TRBV12-4 with TRBJ1-4, with D uncertain. V was trimmed by 2 bases and J by 4 bases, leaving 8 bases between them. The CDR3 runs to 14 residues.

There are many counts of this clonotype. The rearrangement uses TRBV10-3 and TRBJ2-7; D perhaps matches TRBD1 (6 bases). This CDR3 comprises 13 residues. Germline assignment: CDR1 ENHRY and CDR2 SYGVKD. V shed 10 bases and J shed 6 bases, with 19 bases lying between them. The CDR3 DNA reads TGTGCCACCAGAAGTACAGGGCTTGGCGAGCAGTACTTC. This codes for CATRSTGLGEQYF.

This chain joins TRBV5-6 and TRBJ1-2; weak D call: TRBD1 (5 bases). Germline lookup yields CDR1 SGHDT and CDR2 YYEEEE. The CDR3 spans 15 residues. V dropped 0 bases and J dropped 2 bases, with 11 bases sitting between them. In DNA form, the CDR3 reads TGTGCCAGCAGCTTGGGTACAGGACTGAACTATGGCTACACCTTC. It is translated as CASSLGTGLNYGYTF.

There are a few counts of this clonotype. The V gene is TRBV29-1, the J gene TRBJ1-1; D ambiguous. This CDR3 contains 14 residues. From germline, CDR1 is SQVTM and CDR2 ANQGSEA. Trimming left V 3 bases short and J 1 base short, with 12 bases between. The CDR3 sequence is CSVDGGSSNTEAFF. The CDR3 DNA sequence: TGCAGCGTTGATGGTGGTAGTTCGAACACTGAAGCTTTCTTT.

This clonotype has just a few counts. V is TRBV20-1 and J is TRBJ2-7; 10 nucleotides agree with TRBD1. J gave up 0 bases and V 5 bases, and 4 bases lay outside the gene matches. This CDR3 has 14 residues. Germline CDR1 DFQATT, CDR2 SNEGSKA (reference sequence). CDR3 sequence: CSAVRDRGSYEQYF. The CDR3 nucleotides are TGCAGTGCTGTCCGGGACAGGGGCTCCTACGAGCAGTACTTC.

This clonotype was found a few times. The J gene is TRBJ1-1, the V gene TRBV27; D is ambiguous. V lost 1 base and J 8 bases, leaving 11 bases between the germline ends. Germline V gene lookup returns CDR1 MNHEY and CDR2 SMNVEV (reference sequence). This CDR3 is built from 13 residues. This CDR3 is CASSLLGSQEAFF. The CDR3 DNA reads as TGTGCCAGCAGTTTATTAGGCAGTCAAGAAGCTTTCTTT.

This clonotype was recorded a few times. The genes are TRBV3-1 and TRBJ2-2; the D is unclear. Germline V gene data show CDR1 as LGHDT and CDR2 as YNNKEL (reference sequence). There are 14 residues in the CDR3. Trimming stripped 1 base from V and 5 bases from J, with 8 bases between. DNA of the CDR3: TGTGCCAGCAGCCAAGCTTCGCTAACCGGGGAGCTGTTTTTT. Translated, it gives CASSQASLTGELFF.

This clonotype has more than one count but fewer than ten. CDR3 sequence reads: CASSRNPGLAFNEQFF. The DNA of the CDR3 is TGTGCCAGCAGCAGGAATCCGGGACTAGCGTTCAATGAGCAGTTCTTC. J is TRBJ2-1 and V is TRBV5-6; the match to TRBD2 covers 10 bases. The CDR3 consists of 16 residues. Trimming took 4 bases from V and 6 from J; bases not matched to a gene: 10. The V gene's germline CDR1 is SGHDT and CDR2 YYEEEE.